The next 4 T cell receptor beta chains were all read from a single sample in a study of shared clonotypes between healthy human individuals (TCRdb year 2020). Preparation of the library involved the immunoSEQ multiplex PCR assay. The table comes from immuneACCESS by way of TCRdb, which keeps in-frame sequences with V and J called. Part of the clones is missing from these tables; in studies checked, under half for an unresolved V gene and the rest for unknown reasons. The sample data list more than 400,000 clones, and about 96% of these were observed just once. Around 0.066% of the sample lies in the top ten. The sequenced sample was naive CD4+ T cells sorted from blood. Sample cell subset or site, as interpreted from the label and publication: CD45RA+ positively selected. Receptor source: a woman between 25 and 40 years old in good health.

This chain links TRBV11-2 with TRBJ1-1; D ambiguous. Germline lookup yields CDR1 SGHAT and CDR2 FQNNGV. The V end lost 5 bases, the J end lost 1 base, and 8 bases lay between the germline ends. CDR3 length: 13 amino acids. CDR3 protein: CASSPATNTEAFF. The CDR3 region has the DNA TGTGCCAGCAGCCCTGCGACGAACACTGAAGCTTTCTTT.

This chain joins TRBV28 and TRBJ1-2; no firm D call. Trimming removed 5 bases from V and 4 bases from J, with 14 bases in between. The CDR3 has 14 amino acids. Germline-derived CDR1 and CDR2 are MDHEN and SYDVKM. The CDR3 is CASSGGPELYGYTF. The CDR3 region has the DNA TGTGCCAGCAGTGGAGGACCGGAGCTCTATGGCTACACCTTC.

For this clone: Different DNA sequences within this sample yield the same CDR3. This CDR3 is CASSLRTGNQPQHF. CDR3 bases: TGTGCCAGCAGTCTGAGGACAGGGAATCAGCCCCAGCATTTT. The chain is built from TRBV6-5 and TRBJ1-5; 8 nucleotides align to TRBD1. Germline values: CDR1 MNHEY, CDR2 SVGAGI. The CDR3 has 14 residues. V lost 5 bases, J lost 4 bases, and 4 bases stayed unmatched.

CDR3 residues: CASTAGRNQPQHF. In DNA, the CDR3 is TGTGCCAGCACGGCAGGGAGGAATCAGCCCCAGCATTTT. The chain uses TRBV7-7 and TRBJ1-5; perhaps TRBD1 as D (5 bases). This CDR3 has 13 residues. CDR1 is SSHAT and CDR2 is FNYEAQ in the germline V gene (reference sequence). Trimming stripped 7 bases from V and 4 bases from J, with 11 bases between.